Given below is one TCR beta chain in context. Its target is unknown. These data come from a study of shared clonotypes between healthy human individuals. The junction had 8 bases not matched to a gene; V was cut back by 5 bases and J by 5 bases. This CDR3 has 14 residues. Per the germline V gene, CDR1 is SGHTA and CDR2 is FQGNSA. Repertoires were generated with immunoSEQ multiplex PCR, while TCRdb's copy carries only in-frame clones and drops some. The sample includes over a million clones, approximately 76% seen only once; the top ten take roughly 1.4%. Donors were Caucasian adults residing in Nashville, Tennessee, USA. Study results and limitations: Collection of samples was limited to blood; tissue repertoires likely differ. Rarefaction revealed incomplete sorted-subset sequencing despite large depth.

Sequencing was done on a sample of memory CD4+ T cells sorted from blood. Subset given: CD45RA-negative fraction. The rearrangement links TRBV7-2 to TRBJ2-5, with TRBD1 matching 7 bases. The clonotype was recovered from a man aged 18-30 years in good health. This CDR3 is CASSAQGWGETQYF. CDR3 nucleotide sequence: TGTGCCAGCAGCGCACAGGGGTGGGGGGAGACCCAGTACTTC.